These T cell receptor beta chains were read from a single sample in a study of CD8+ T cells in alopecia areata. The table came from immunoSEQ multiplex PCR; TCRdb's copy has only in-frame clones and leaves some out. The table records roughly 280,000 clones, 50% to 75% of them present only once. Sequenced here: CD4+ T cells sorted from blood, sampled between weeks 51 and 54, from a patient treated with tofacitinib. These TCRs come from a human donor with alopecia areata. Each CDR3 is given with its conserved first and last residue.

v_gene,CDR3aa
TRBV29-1,CSVDPGYGYTF
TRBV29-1,CSALGGPFEGNTEAFF
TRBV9,CASSVGWGTDTQYF
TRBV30,CAWSVGGARAGELFF
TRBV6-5,CASSGEARNSPLHF
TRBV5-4,CASSPPTGTNTEAFF
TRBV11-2,CASRPLGQPNEQFF
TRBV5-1,CASSLNTVSSGPAKNIQYF
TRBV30,CAWSMYEARGNTIYF
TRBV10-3,CAISEVGTVYEQYF
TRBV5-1,CASRTGTGTNEQFF
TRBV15,CATSRQGGSETQYF
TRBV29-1,CSVRTDSSTGTEAFF
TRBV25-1,CASSDYGGNEQFF
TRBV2,CASSDSPDNSPLHF
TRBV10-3,CAIRGVSSYNEQFF
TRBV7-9,CASSPGQGTYNEQFF
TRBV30,CAWSEQNTEAFF
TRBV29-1,CSVAQQGENTEAFF
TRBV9,CASSDPRAVLGGYTF
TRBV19,CASSRVQGAEAFF
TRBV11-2,CASSSRAREGETQYF
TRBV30,CAWSVRPPGGYQPQHF
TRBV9,CASSDYTGELFF
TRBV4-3,CASSQDIKTSVAKNIQYF
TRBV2,CASRGAGGGNEQFF
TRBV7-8,CASSPPYRSSSYNEQFF
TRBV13,CASSFYRVPHGYTF
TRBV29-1,CSVEDPETQYF
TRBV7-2,CASSRHLSYEQYF
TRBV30,CAWNVWGSGYTF
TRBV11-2,CASSLDRAKEQYF
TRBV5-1,CASSGTGGGTDTQYF
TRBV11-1,CASSRPGLADTDTQYF
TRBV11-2,CASSISGRNTIYF
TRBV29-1,CSVGTGDLYGYTF
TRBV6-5,CASSRPDGSYEQYF
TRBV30,CAWSLWTGGVGNF
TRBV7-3,CASSLTRSSYNEQFF
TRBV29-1,CSVEDHGPSSYNEQFF
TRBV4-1,CASSQVTASGGHLAKNIQYF
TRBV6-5,CASSYSGQGNNQPQHF